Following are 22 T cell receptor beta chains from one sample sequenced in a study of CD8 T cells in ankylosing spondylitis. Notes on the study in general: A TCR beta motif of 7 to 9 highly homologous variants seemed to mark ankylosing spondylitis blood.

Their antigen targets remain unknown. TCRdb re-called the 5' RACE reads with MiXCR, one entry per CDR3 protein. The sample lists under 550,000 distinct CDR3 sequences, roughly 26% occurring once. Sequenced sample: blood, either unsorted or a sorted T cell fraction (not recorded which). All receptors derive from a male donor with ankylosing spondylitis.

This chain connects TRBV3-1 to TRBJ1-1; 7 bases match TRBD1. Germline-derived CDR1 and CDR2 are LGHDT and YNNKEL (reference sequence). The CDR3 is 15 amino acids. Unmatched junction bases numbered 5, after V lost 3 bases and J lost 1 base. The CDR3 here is CASSHTGVGNTEAFF. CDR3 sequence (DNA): TGTGCCAGCAGCCACACAGGGGTCGGGAACACTGAAGCTTTCTTT.

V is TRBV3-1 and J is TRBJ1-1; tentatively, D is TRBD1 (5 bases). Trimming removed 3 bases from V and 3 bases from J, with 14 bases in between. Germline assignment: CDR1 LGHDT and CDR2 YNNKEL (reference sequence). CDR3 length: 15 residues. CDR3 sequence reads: CASSQTDSLYTEAFF. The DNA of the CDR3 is TGTGCCAGCAGCCAGACTGACAGCCTCTACACTGAAGCTTTCTTT. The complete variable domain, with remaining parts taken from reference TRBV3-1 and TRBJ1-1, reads DTAVSQTPKYLVTQMGNDKSIKCEQNLGHDTMYWYKQDSKKFLKIMFSYNNKELIINETVPNRFSPKSPDKAHLNLHINSLELGDSAVYFCASSQTDSLYTEAFFGQGTRLTVV.

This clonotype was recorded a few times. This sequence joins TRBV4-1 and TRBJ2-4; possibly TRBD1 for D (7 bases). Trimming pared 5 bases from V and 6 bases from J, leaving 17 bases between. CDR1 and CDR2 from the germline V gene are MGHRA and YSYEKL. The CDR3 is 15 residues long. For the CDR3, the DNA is TGCGCCAGCAGCAGGCGACAGGGAGGAGGAAACATTCAGTACTTC. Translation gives CASSRRQGGGNIQYF.

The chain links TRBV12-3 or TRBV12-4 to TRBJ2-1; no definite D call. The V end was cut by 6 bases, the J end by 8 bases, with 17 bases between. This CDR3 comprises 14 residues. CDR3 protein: CASRPEKGRHEQFF. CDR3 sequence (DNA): TGTGCCAGCAGACCAGAGAAGGGTAGGCATGAGCAGTTCTTC.

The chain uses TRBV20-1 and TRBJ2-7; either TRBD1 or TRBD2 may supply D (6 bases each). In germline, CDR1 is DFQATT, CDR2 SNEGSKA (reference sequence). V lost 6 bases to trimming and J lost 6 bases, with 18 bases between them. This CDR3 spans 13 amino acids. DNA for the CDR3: TGCAGTGCCCGGGGGCAGGGGCGGTTCGAGCAGTACTTC. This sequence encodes CSARGQGRFEQYF.

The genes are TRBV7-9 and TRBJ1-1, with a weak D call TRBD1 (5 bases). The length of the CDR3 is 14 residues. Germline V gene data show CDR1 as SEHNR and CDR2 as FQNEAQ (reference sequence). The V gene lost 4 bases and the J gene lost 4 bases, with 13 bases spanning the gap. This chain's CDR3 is CASSYGAWSTEAFF. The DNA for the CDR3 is TGTGCCAGCAGCTACGGGGCCTGGAGCACTGAAGCTTTCTTT.

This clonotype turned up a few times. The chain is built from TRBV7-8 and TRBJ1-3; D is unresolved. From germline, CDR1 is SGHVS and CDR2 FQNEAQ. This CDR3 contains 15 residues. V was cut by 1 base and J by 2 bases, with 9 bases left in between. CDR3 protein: CASSLEDYPGNTIYF. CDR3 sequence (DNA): TGTGCCAGCAGCTTAGAGGATTACCCTGGAAACACCATATATTTT.

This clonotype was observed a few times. Written as DNA, the CDR3 is TGTGCCACCAGTGATTTTACCGGTCAGCCCCAGCATTTT. Translation: CATSDFTGQPQHF. V is TRBV24-1 and J is TRBJ1-5; no clear D. Deletions cut 1 base from V and 6 bases from J, with 6 bases between. The V gene's germline CDR1 is KGHDR and CDR2 SFDVKD. The CDR3 totals 13 residues.

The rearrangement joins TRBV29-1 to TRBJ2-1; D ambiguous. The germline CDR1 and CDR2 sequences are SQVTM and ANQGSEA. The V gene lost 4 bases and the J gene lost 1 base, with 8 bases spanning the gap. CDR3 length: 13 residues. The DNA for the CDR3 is TGCAGCGTTGGCACGGATTCCTACAATGAGCAGTTCTTC. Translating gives CSVGTDSYNEQFF.

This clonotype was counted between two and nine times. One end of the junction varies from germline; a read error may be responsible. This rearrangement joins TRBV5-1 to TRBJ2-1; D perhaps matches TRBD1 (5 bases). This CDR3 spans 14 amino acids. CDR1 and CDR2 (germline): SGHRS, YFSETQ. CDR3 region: CASSHQGSHNEQFF. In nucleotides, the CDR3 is TGCGCCAGCAGCCACCAGGGCTCCCACAATGAGCAGTTCTTC.

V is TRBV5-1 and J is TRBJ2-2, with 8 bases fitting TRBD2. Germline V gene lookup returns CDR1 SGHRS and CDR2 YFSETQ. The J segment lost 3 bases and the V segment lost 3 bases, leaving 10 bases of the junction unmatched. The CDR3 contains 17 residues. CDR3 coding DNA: TGCGCCAGCAGCTCCTTCGGGGGGGAGACTTACACCGGGGAGCTGTTTTTT. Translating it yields CASSSFGGETYTGELFF.

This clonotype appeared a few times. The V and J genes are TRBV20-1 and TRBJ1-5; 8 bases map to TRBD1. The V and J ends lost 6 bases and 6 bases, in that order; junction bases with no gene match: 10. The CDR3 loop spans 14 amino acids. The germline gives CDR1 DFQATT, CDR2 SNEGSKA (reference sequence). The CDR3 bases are TGCAGTGCCCCTGGACAGGGAGGAAGTCAGCCCCAGCATTTT. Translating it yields CSAPGQGGSQPQHF.

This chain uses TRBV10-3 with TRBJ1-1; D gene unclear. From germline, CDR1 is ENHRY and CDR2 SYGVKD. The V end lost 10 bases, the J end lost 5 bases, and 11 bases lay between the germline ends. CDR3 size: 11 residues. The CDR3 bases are TGTGCCACAGGAGGGAAGACTGAAGCTTTCTTT. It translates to CATGGKTEAFF.

The CDR3 DNA follows: TGCGCCAGCAGCCGTTGGGGAGGTGAAGAGCAGTTCTTC. As protein: CASSRWGGEEQFF. The chain links TRBV5-1 to TRBJ2-1; tentative D call: TRBD2 (6 bases). CDR1 and CDR2 (germline): SGHRS, YFSETQ. The CDR3 covers 13 residues. Trimming pared 4 bases from V and 10 bases from J, leaving 15 bases between.

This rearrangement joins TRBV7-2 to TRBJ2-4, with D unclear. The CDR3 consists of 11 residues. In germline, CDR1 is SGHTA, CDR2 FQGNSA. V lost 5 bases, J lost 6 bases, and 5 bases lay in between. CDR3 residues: CASSGRNIQYF. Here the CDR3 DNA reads TGTGCCAGCAGCGGCAGAAACATTCAGTACTTC. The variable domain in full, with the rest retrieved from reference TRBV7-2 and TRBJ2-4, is GAGVSQSPSNKVTEKGKDVELRCDPISGHTALYWYRQSLGQGLEFLIYFQGNSAPDKSGLPSDRFSAERTGGSVSTLTIQRTQQEDSAVYLCASSGRNIQYFGAGTRLSVL.

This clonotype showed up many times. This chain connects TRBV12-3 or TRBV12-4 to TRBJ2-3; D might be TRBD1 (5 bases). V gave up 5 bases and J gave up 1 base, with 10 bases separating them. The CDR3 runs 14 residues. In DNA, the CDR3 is TGTGCCAGCAGTAGGGGATTAGGCACAGATACGCAGTATTTT. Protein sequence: CASSRGLGTDTQYF.

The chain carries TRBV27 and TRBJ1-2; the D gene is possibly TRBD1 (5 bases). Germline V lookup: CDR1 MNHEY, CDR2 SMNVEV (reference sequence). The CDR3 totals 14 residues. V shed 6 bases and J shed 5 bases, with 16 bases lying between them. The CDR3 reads CASRRTGAEYGYTF. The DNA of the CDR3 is TGTGCCAGCAGGCGAACCGGGGCCGAATATGGCTACACCTTC.

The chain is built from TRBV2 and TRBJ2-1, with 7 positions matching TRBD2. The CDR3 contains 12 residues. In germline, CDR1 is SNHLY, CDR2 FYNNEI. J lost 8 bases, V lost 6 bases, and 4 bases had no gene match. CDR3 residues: CASRGGKDEQFF. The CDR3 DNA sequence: TGTGCCAGCAGGGGAGGGAAGGATGAGCAGTTCTTC.

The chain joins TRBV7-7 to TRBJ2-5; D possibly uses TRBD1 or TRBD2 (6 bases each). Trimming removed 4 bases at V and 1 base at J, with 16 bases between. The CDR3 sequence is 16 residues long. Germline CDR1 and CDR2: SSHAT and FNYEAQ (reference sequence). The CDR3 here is CASSSSNSGAQETQYF. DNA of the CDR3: TGTGCCAGCAGCTCGTCGAATTCGGGGGCCCAAGAGACCCAGTACTTC.

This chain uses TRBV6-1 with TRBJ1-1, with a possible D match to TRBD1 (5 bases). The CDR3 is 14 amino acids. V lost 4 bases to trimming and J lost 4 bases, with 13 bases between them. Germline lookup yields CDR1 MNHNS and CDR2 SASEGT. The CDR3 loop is CASSATGTGTEAFF. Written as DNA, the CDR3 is TGTGCCAGCAGTGCAACTGGGACGGGCACTGAAGCTTTCTTT.

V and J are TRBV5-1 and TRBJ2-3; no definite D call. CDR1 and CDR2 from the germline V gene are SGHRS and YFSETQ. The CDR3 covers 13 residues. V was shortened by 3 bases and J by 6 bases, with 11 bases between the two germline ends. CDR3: CASSYGAADTQYF. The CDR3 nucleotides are TGCGCCAGCAGCTACGGCGCGGCGGATACGCAGTATTTT.

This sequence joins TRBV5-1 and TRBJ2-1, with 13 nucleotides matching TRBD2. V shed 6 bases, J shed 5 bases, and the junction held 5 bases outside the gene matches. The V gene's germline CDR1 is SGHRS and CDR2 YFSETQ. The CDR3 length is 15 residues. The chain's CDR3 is CASKGLAGVDNEQFF. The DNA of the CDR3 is TGCGCCAGCAAAGGACTAGCGGGAGTTGACAATGAGCAGTTCTTC.